This passage covers 20 T cell receptor beta chains from one sample sequenced in a study of T cell repertoires in cytomegalovirus infection. Each CDR3 protein gets one entry after TCRdb re-called the reads with MiXCR. The table records 310,000 or so distinct CDR3 sequences, about 23% of them present only once. The specimen sequenced was PBMCs. The source is a human donor in good health (CMV status not recorded). Some clones in this sample may be carry-over from other donors' samples.

This chain links TRBV20-1 with TRBJ2-1; TRBD2 might be the D (6 bases). This CDR3 spans 16 amino acids. CDR1 is DFQATT, CDR2 SNEGSKA, per germline (reference sequence). The V and J ends lost 0 bases and 0 bases respectively, with 12 bases between them. CDR3 residues: CSAREGGPSSYNEQFF. For the CDR3, the DNA is TGCAGTGCTAGAGAGGGAGGTCCAAGCTCCTACAATGAGCAGTTCTTC.

This clonotype showed up just a few times. This chain connects TRBV6-1 to TRBJ2-1; D not certain. This CDR3 has 16 residues. Per germline, CDR1 MNHNS and CDR2 SASEGT. Trimming cost V 6 bases and J 4 bases, with 19 bases left between them. The CDR3 DNA reads as TGTGCCAGCAGCGCCTTGGACCTCAACAGATACAATGAGCAGTTCTTC. This codes for CASSALDLNRYNEQFF.

This clonotype has just a few counts. This rearrangement joins TRBV6-4 to TRBJ2-6; 8 bases match TRBD1. The CDR3 length is 17 residues. Germline V gives CDR1 MRHNA, CDR2 SNTAGT. V trimming: 6 bases; J trimming: 4 bases; junction bases outside the gene matches: 11. In DNA, the CDR3 is TGTGCCAGCAGCCACGGACAGGGTCAGGCAGGGGCCAACGTCCTGACTTTC. Protein product: CASSHGQGQAGANVLTF.

This clonotype was detected only a few times. The chain joins TRBV2 to TRBJ1-1; 9 bases line up with TRBD1. The CDR3 sequence is 15 residues long. The V gene end was trimmed by 6 bases and the J gene end by 2 bases; junction bases not matched to a gene: 7. Looked up from germline, CDR1 is SNHLY and CDR2 is FYNNEI. The CDR3 is CASRGTGRLNTEAFF. CDR3 bases: TGTGCCAGCAGGGGGACAGGGAGACTTAACACTGAAGCTTTCTTT.

This clonotype was observed a few times. V is TRBV29-1 and J is TRBJ2-5; 11 nucleotides agree with TRBD1. The junction had 8 bases not matched to a gene; V was cut back by 6 bases and J by 5 bases. CDR3 length equals 14 residues. The germline gives CDR1 SQVTM, CDR2 ANQGSEA. CDR3 in amino acids: CSVRDRGFIETQYF. CDR3 nucleotide sequence: TGCAGCGTGCGGGACAGGGGGTTCATCGAGACCCAGTACTTC. Using reference TRBV29-1 and TRBJ2-5 for the parts outside the CDR3, the full variable domain is SAVISQKPSRDICQRGTSLTIQCQVDSQVTMMFWYRQQPGQSLTLIATANQGSEATYESGFVIDKFPISRPNLTFSTLTVSNMSPEDSSIYLCSVRDRGFIETQYFGPGTRLLVL.

In this sample, this clonotype turned up a few times. This chain links TRBV28 with TRBJ2-7; D may be TRBD1 (5 bases). V was clipped by 6 bases and J by 5 bases, with 14 bases between them. CDR3 length: 13 residues. CDR1 is MDHEN and CDR2 is SYDVKM in the germline V gene. CDR3: CASRIDSSHEQYF. In DNA, the CDR3 is TGTGCCAGCAGGATAGACAGTTCCCACGAGCAGTACTTC. The full variable domain, its missing parts supplied by reference TRBV28 and TRBJ2-7, is DVKVTQSSRYLVKRTGEKVFLECVQDMDHENMFWYRQDPGLGLRLIYFSYDVKMKEKGDIPEGYSVSREKKERFSLILESASTNQTSMYLCASRIDSSHEQYFGPGTRLTVT.

This clonotype turned up a few times. The rearrangement uses TRBV11-2 and TRBJ2-7; the match to TRBD1 covers 9 bases. The J segment lost 1 base and the V segment lost 1 base, leaving 2 bases of the junction unmatched. Germline V CDR1 and CDR2: SGHAT, FQNNGV. The CDR3 consists of 15 residues. CDR3 protein: CASSLGQGVSYEQYF. For the CDR3, the DNA is TGTGCCAGCAGCTTAGGACAGGGGGTTTCCTACGAGCAGTACTTC.

CDR3 sequence (DNA): TGTGCCAGCGACGACCGGGACACAACTAATGAAAAACTGTTTTTT. Translation: CASDDRDTTNEKLFF. The V call is TRBV28, the J call TRBJ1-4, with D perhaps TRBD1 (6 bases). The ends were cut back, 8 bases at V and 0 bases at J, with 13 bases in the middle. The CDR3 consists of 15 residues. Germline CDR1 reads MDHEN; CDR2 reads SYDVKM.

The V and J genes are TRBV7-2 and TRBJ1-5; D is perhaps TRBD1 (5 bases). The V and J ends lost 1 base and 7 bases respectively, with 11 bases between them. CDR3 size: 14 residues. Germline loops: CDR1 SGHTA, CDR2 FQGNSA. CDR3 bases: TGTGCCAGCAGCTTAGGACAGCTGTACCAGCCCCAGCATTTT. Protein sequence: CASSLGQLYQPQHF.

The sample holds a few counts of this clonotype. CDR3 amino acids: CASSLGLTDSYEQYF. CDR3 sequence (DNA): TGTGCCAGCAGCTTAGGGTTGACAGACTCCTACGAGCAGTACTTC. The chain links TRBV7-2 to TRBJ2-7; possibly TRBD1 for D (5 bases). Trimming took 1 base from V and 0 from J, leaving 10 bases between them. Germline CDR1 is SGHTA and CDR2 is FQGNSA. The length of the CDR3 is 15 residues.

The rearrangement uses TRBV10-3 and TRBJ1-5; D call uncertain. The CDR3 covers 13 residues. Germline CDR1 reads ENHRY; CDR2 reads SYGVKD. V was cut by 3 bases and J by 3 bases, with 6 bases left in between. Here the CDR3 DNA reads TGTGCCATCAGTGAAGGGCTCAATCAGCCCCAGCATTTT. Its translation is CAISEGLNQPQHF.

The chain combines TRBV5-4 with TRBJ2-3, with 10 bases matching TRBD1. V was clipped by 3 bases and J by 7 bases; unmatched bases: 5. Germline loops: CDR1 SGHNT, CDR2 YYREEE (reference sequence). CDR3 length: 14 amino acids. The CDR3 DNA reads as TGTGCCAGCAGCTCGAGGACAGGGGGAAATACGCAGTATTTT. Encoded protein: CASSSRTGGNTQYF. Together with reference TRBV5-4 and TRBJ2-3, the CDR3 gives the full variable domain: ETGVTQSPTHLIKTRGQQVTLRCSSQSGHNTVSWYQQALGQGPQFIFQYYREEENGRGNFPPRFSGLQFPNYSSELNVNALELDDSALYLCASSSRTGGNTQYFGPGTRLTVL.

This clonotype was recorded many times. The chain links TRBV7-2 to TRBJ2-3, with 8 positions matching TRBD2. Germline V gene lookup returns CDR1 SGHTA and CDR2 FQGNSA. The CDR3 length is 15 residues. Trimming removed 5 bases from V and 2 bases from J; junction bases left unmatched: 6. CDR3 sequence: CASSRSGTFTDTQYF. For the CDR3, the DNA is TGTGCCAGCAGCCGTAGCGGGACTTTCACAGATACGCAGTATTTT.

This clonotype was counted between two and nine times. This chain connects TRBV24-1 to TRBJ2-1; 8 bases agree with TRBD1. The trim removed 3 bases at V and 7 bases at J, leaving 7 bases unmatched. The germline gives CDR1 KGHDR, CDR2 SFDVKD. The CDR3 is made up of 15 amino acids. The CDR3 region is CATSDTDRAGNEQFF. The CDR3 DNA reads TGTGCCACCAGTGATACGGACAGGGCGGGGAATGAGCAGTTCTTC.

This clonotype has only a few counts. This chain connects TRBV19 to TRBJ2-1, with D perhaps matching TRBD1 (6 bases). The CDR3 totals 13 residues. Germline V gene sequence: CDR1 LNHDA, CDR2 SQIVND (reference sequence). Between the trimmed V and J ends, which lost 2 bases and 6 bases, there was a span of 8 bases. The CDR3 reads CASSITGSNEQFF. CDR3 nucleotides: TGTGCCAGTAGTATAACAGGGAGCAATGAGCAGTTCTTC.

Many counts were recorded for this clonotype. V is TRBV7-8 and J is TRBJ2-5; 12 bases fit TRBD1. Germline V gene sequence: CDR1 SGHVS, CDR2 FQNEAQ. This CDR3 has 17 residues. The V gene end was trimmed by 1 base and the J gene end by 6 bases; junction bases not matched to a gene: 9. The CDR3 loop reads CASSLGRDRGRPKTQYF. The CDR3 DNA reads TGTGCCAGCAGCTTAGGCCGGGACAGGGGGCGACCGAAGACCCAGTACTTC.

This clonotype has a count of ten or more. The chain uses TRBV7-2 and TRBJ2-1; D gene ambiguous. Trimming pared 2 bases from V and 8 bases from J, leaving 4 bases between. This CDR3 has 11 amino acids. The germline gives CDR1 SGHTA, CDR2 FQGNSA. CDR3 sequence (DNA): TGTGCCAGCAGCTTAATCGATGAGCAGTTCTTC. The encoded protein is CASSLIDEQFF.

In its sample, this clonotype was seen a few times. The J gene is TRBJ1-1, the V gene TRBV14; D unclear. There are 13 residues in the CDR3. Germline lookup yields CDR1 SGHDN and CDR2 FVKESK. Trimming stripped 6 bases from V and 4 bases from J, with 12 bases between. DNA for the CDR3: TGTGCCAGCAGACCTTTAGGATCCACTGAAGCTTTCTTT. It translates to CASRPLGSTEAFF.

The chain is built from TRBV7-2 and TRBJ1-5, with D perhaps TRBD1 (5 bases). Germline CDR1 is SGHTA and CDR2 is FQGNSA. V dropped 2 bases and J dropped 5 bases, with 7 bases sitting between them. This CDR3 contains 13 residues. This chain's CDR3 is CASSLQGYQPQHF. The CDR3 DNA reads TGTGCCAGCAGCTTACAGGGTTATCAGCCCCAGCATTTT.

This chain joins TRBV7-9 and TRBJ1-6; no definite D call. CDR3 length: 15 residues. The V end lost 2 bases, the J end lost 4 bases, and 9 bases lay between the germline ends. Per the germline V gene, CDR1 is SEHNR and CDR2 is FQNEAQ (reference sequence). The DNA of the CDR3 is TGTGCCAGCAGCTTATTTATGGGTTATAATTCACCCCTCCACTTT. Amino acids: CASSLFMGYNSPLHF.